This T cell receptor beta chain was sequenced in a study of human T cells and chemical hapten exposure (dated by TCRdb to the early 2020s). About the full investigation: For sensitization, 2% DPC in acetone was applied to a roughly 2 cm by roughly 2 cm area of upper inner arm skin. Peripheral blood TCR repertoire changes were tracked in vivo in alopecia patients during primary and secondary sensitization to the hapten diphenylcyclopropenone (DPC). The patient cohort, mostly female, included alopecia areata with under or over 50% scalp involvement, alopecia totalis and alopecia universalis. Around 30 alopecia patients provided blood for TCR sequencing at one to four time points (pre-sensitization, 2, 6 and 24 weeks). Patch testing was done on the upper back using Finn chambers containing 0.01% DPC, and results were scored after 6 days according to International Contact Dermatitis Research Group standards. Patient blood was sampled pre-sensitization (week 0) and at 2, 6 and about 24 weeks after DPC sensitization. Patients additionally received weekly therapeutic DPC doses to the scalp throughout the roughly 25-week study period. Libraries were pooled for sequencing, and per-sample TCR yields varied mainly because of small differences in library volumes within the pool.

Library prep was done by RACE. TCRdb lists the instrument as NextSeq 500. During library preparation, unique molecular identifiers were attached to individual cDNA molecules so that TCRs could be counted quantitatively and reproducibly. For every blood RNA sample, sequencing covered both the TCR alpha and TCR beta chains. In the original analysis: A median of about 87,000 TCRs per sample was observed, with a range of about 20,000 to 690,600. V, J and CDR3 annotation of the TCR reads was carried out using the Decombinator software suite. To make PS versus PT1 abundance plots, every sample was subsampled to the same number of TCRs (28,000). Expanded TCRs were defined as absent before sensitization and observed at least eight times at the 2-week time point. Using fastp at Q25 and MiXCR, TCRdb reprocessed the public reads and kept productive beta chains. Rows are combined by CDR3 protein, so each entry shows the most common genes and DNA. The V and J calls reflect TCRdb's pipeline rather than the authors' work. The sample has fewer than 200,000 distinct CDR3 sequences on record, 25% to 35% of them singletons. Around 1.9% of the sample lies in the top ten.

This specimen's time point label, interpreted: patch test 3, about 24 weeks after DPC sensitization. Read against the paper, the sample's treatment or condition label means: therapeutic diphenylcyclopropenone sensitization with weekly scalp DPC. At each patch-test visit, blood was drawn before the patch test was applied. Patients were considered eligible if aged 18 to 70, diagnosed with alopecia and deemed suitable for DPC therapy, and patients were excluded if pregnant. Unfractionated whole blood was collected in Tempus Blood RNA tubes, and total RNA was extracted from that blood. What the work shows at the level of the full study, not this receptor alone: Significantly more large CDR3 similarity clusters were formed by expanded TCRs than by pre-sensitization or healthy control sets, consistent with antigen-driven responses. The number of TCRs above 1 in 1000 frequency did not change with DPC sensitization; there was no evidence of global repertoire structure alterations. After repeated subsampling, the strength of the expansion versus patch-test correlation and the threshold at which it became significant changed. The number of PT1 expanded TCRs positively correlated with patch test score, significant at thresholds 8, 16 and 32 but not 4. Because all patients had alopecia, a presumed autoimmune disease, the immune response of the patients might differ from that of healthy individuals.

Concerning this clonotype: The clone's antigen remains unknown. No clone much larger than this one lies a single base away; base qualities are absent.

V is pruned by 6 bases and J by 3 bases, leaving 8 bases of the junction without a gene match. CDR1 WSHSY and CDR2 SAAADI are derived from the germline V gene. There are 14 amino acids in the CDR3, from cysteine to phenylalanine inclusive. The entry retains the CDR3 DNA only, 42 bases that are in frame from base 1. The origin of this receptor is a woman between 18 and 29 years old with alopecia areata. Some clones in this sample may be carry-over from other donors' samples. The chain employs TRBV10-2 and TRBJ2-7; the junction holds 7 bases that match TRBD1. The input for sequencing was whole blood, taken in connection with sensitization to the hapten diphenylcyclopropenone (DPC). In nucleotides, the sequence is TGCGCCAGCAGCAATACCGGGACAGACTACGAGCAGTACTTC. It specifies CASSNTGTDYEQYF.